Listed below are T cell receptor beta chains from one sample, sequenced in a study of blood T cells in healthy people across ages. Each CDR3 protein is one row after TCRdb ran MiXCR on the 5' RACE reads. The repertoire holds about 1 million distinct CDR3 sequences, with roughly a quarter as singletons. These data were also reused for a study on T cells of mothers and their children.

The sequenced sample was blood. The receptors come from a girl aged 2-9 years in good health. The CDR3 runs from the conserved cysteine through the conserved F or W. D genes are given only for firm matches. Clone size appears in some rows only: once, few, many, or a class for an expanded clone.

V	J	size	D	CDR3	DNA
TRBV4-1	TRBJ1-1	.	.	CASSQSRDGNTEAFF	TGCGCCAGCAGCCAATCACGGGACGGGAACACTGAAGCTTTCTTT
TRBV19	TRBJ2-1	few	.	CASNENRLAGVRNEQFF	TGTGCCAGTAACGAAAACCGGCTCGCAGGGGTGCGGAATGAGCAGTTCTTC
TRBV20-1	TRBJ2-3	.	TRBD2	CSARDLAGGPTDTQYF	TGCAGTGCTAGAGATCTGGCGGGGGGGCCCACAGATACGCAGTATTTT
TRBV28	TRBJ2-7	.	TRBD2	CASSESGSDEQYF	TGTGCCAGCAGTGAAAGCGGGAGCGACGAGCAGTACTTC
TRBV20-1	TRBJ1-2	.	TRBD1	CSTGTGNGYGYTF	TGCAGTACCGGGACAGGGAATGGCTATGGCTACACCTTC
TRBV29-1	TRBJ1-1	few	.	CSVGNGNTEAFF	TGCAGCGTTGGGAACGGGAACACTGAAGCTTTCTTT
TRBV9	TRBJ1-6	.	.	CASSVGSGLFASSGNSPLHF	TGTGCCAGCAGCGTAGGCTCAGGGCTCTTCGCTTCGTCGGGTAATTCACCCCTCCACTTT
TRBV4-2	TRBJ2-5	few	TRBD2	CASSRRLADQETQYF	TGTGCCAGCAGCCGACGACTAGCGGACCAAGAGACCCAGTACTTC
TRBV7-9	TRBJ2-7	.	.	CASSLDPGLEQYF	TGTGCCAGCAGCTTAGATCCGGGTCTCGAGCAGTACTTC
TRBV11-2	TRBJ2-3	.	TRBD2	CASKISGESTDTQYF	TGTGCCAGCAAAATTAGCGGGGAAAGCACAGATACGCAGTATTTT
TRBV29-1	TRBJ2-5	.	.	CSVDRAFRGSYEQHF	TGCAGCGTTGATCGGGCGTTCCGGGGCTCCTACGAGCAGCACTTC
TRBV9	TRBJ1-2	.	.	CASSGTKPGYTF	TGTGCCAGCAGCGGGACCAAACCTGGCTACACCTTC
TRBV20-1	TRBJ2-5	few	.	CSARGAWSTPETQYF	TGCAGTGCTAGAGGTGCGTGGTCCACCCCGGAGACCCAGTACTTC
TRBV7-2	TRBJ2-5	.	TRBD2	CASRVRKAGAEGQYF	TGTGCCAGCAGAGTTCGAAAAGCGGGAGCAGAGGGCCAGTACTTC
TRBV4-1	TRBJ2-7	few	.	CASSQVPLTRGHEQYF	TGCGCCAGCAGCCAAGTTCCCCTGACAAGGGGCCACGAGCAGTACTTC
TRBV18	TRBJ1-5	.	.	CASSPDAGNQPQHF	TGTGCTAGCTCACCAGATGCGGGGAATCAGCCCCAGCATTTT
TRBV2	TRBJ2-3	.	TRBD1	CASSEEVVGQNTDTQYF	TGTGCCAGCAGTGAGGAGGTTGTGGGACAGAACACAGATACGCAGTATTTT
TRBV7-8	TRBJ2-7	once	TRBD2	CASSPVFLAGREQYF	TGTGCCAGCAGCCCTGTCTTTCTAGCGGGACGCGAGCAGTACTTC
TRBV28	TRBJ2-7	.	.	CASRLVSGYEQYF	TGTGCCAGCAGATTGGTCAGCGGCTACGAGCAGTACTTC
TRBV12-3/TRBV12-4	TRBJ1-3	.	.	CASRINSGNTIYF	TGTGCCAGCAGGATTAACTCTGGAAACACCATATATTTT
TRBV2	TRBJ1-4	.	.	CASRWDATNEKLFF	TGTGCCAGCAGATGGGATGCAACTAATGAAAAACTGTTTTTT
TRBV7-2	TRBJ2-1	.	.	CASSLIAGASDEQFF	TGTGCCAGCAGCTTAATCGCGGGGGCGAGCGATGAGCAGTTCTTC
TRBV29-1	TRBJ2-5	few	TRBD2	CSVTLTSSGGKEETQYF	TGCAGCGTCACCTTAACGTCTAGCGGGGGGAAAGAAGAGACCCAGTACTTC
TRBV14	TRBJ1-5	.	.	CASSQGAPGPQHF	TGTGCCAGCAGCCAAGGAGCCCCGGGGCCCCAGCATTTT
TRBV4-1	TRBJ1-1	.	.	CASSQEPGASTEAFF	TGCGCCAGCAGCCAAGAGCCGGGGGCGAGCACTGAAGCTTTCTTT
TRBV5-6	TRBJ1-5	.	.	CASSSAGDPDQHF	TGTGCCAGCAGCTCGGCAGGCGATCCTGACCAGCATTTT
TRBV20-1	TRBJ2-3	.	TRBD1	CSARFSGDRPSTDTQYF	TGCAGTGCTAGATTTTCAGGGGACAGACCTAGCACAGATACGCAGTATTTT
TRBV12-3/TRBV12-4	TRBJ2-5	.	TRBD2	CASSGLAGGKETQYF	TGTGCCAGCAGTGGGCTGGCGGGAGGTAAAGAGACCCAGTACTTC
TRBV12-3/TRBV12-4	TRBJ1-2	.	TRBD1	CASSLRDSLTYGYTF	TGTGCCAGCAGTTTACGGGACAGTCTTACCTATGGCTACACCTTC
TRBV28	TRBJ2-7	.	TRBD1	CASSFRTGEYEQYF	TGTGCCAGCAGTTTCCGGACAGGGGAATACGAGCAGTACTTC
TRBV5-1	TRBJ2-3	.	.	CASSPRGFSTDTQYF	TGCGCCAGCAGCCCCAGGGGCTTTTCCACAGATACGCAGTATTTT
TRBV15	TRBJ1-6	.	TRBD1	CATSRGTGVSSPLHF	TGTGCCACCAGCAGGGGGACAGGGGTTTCTTCACCCCTCCACTTT
TRBV20-1	TRBJ2-7	few	TRBD2	CSASGLAGLYEQYF	TGCAGTGCTTCCGGACTAGCGGGGCTCTACGAGCAGTACTTC
TRBV29-1	TRBJ2-1	few	TRBD2	CSVDHSGSDEQFF	TGCAGCGTCGATCATAGCGGGAGTGATGAGCAGTTCTTC
TRBV7-2	TRBJ1-2	.	TRBD1	CASSPWTGAGYTF	TGTGCCAGCAGCCCATGGACAGGAGCTGGCTACACCTTC
TRBV20-1	TRBJ2-3	.	TRBD1	CSALPRTGGPDTQYF	TGCAGTGCCCTACCCCGGACAGGGGGCCCAGATACGCAGTATTTT
TRBV7-8	TRBJ1-5	.	TRBD1	CASSFLGQGRDQPQHF	TGTGCCAGCAGCTTTCTCGGACAGGGTCGCGATCAGCCCCAGCATTTT
TRBV29-1	TRBJ1-2	.	.	CSVFTGRNYGYTF	TGCAGCGTGTTTACCGGCAGAAACTATGGCTACACCTTC
TRBV6-2/TRBV6-3	TRBJ2-1	few	.	CASSLGTFPNNEQFF	TGTGCCAGCAGTTTAGGGACTTTTCCAAACAATGAGCAGTTCTTC
TRBV2	TRBJ2-2	.	.	CASRDTGYQNTGELFF	TGTGCCAGCAGGGATACAGGGTACCAGAACACCGGGGAGCTGTTTTTT
TRBV7-6	TRBJ2-7	.	.	CASSLYSDEQYF	TGTGCCAGCAGCTTATATTCCGACGAGCAGTACTTC
TRBV29-1	TRBJ2-2	.	.	CSVGFLNTGELFF	TGCAGCGTTGGGTTTCTGAACACCGGGGAGCTGTTCTTT
TRBV20-1	TRBJ2-1	.	.	CSAAPGYNEQFF	TGCAGTGCTGCTCCGGGGTACAATGAGCAGTTCTTC
TRBV9	TRBJ2-5	few	TRBD2	CASGESGVQETQYF	TGTGCCAGCGGAGAAAGCGGGGTCCAAGAGACCCAGTACTTC
TRBV12-3/TRBV12-4	TRBJ1-4	.	.	CASSLQHQQADEKLFF	TGTGCCAGCAGTCTCCAGCACCAACAAGCGGATGAAAAACTGTTTTTT
TRBV20-1	TRBJ1-6	.	.	CSAPEVVRGGGSPLHF	TGCAGTGCTCCAGAGGTAGTGAGAGGGGGGGGTTCACCCCTCCACTTT